The TCR beta chain described here comes from a study of blood T cells in healthy people across ages. This clonotype was found a few times. A sample-barcoded 5' primer and a J-beta primer mix were used in a second PCR of roughly 7 to 11 cycles. Via MiXCR, TCRdb re-called the 5' RACE reads, giving one row per CDR3 protein. The repertoire consists of hundreds of thousands of distinct CDR3 sequences, with 20% to 25% occurring once and the leading ten covering roughly 3.6%. Isolation per sample recovered at least 7 million PBMCs. What was sequenced was blood. The TCR originated in a man between 65 and 85 years old in good health.

The CDR3, as DNA: TGTGCCAGCAGCTTCAGACAAGATAATGAAAAACTGTTTTTT. Residues: CASSFRQDNEKLFF. V is TRBV7-9 and J is TRBJ1-4; D unclear. V was clipped by 3 bases and J by 4 bases, with 9 bases between them. The germline V gene encodes CDR1 SEHNR and CDR2 FQNEAQ (reference sequence). This CDR3 has 14 residues.